This TCR beta chain was captured by sequencing in a study of CD8+CD57+ T cells in acquired aplastic anemia. Regarding this clonotype: What it binds is not known.

This CDR3 has 15 residues. The V and J ends lost 6 bases and 0 bases respectively, with 14 bases between them. Germline V lookup: CDR1 MGHDK, CDR2 SYGVNS. TCR beta VDJ combinations and CDR3 sequences were profiled from genomic DNA. TCRdb re-derived calls from the reads in MiXCR, one entry per CDR3 protein. This table holds about 80,000 distinct CDR3 sequences, roughly half found once. Study results and limitations: Patients and controls had in common 25 to 30 CD8+ CDR3 sequences.

The sample was sorted CD4+, CD8+, or CD8+CD57+ T cells (not recorded which) from PBMCs. The rearrangement uses TRBV25-1 and TRBJ1-2; D is ambiguous. The TCR originated in a human donor in good health, serving as a control. The CDR3 bases are TGTGCCAGCAGCGTAACGGGGATGGCTAACTATGGCTACACCTTC. It codes for CASSVTGMANYGYTF.